What follows are 24 T cell receptor beta chains derived from one specimen sequenced in a study of beta chain features in type 1 diabetes listed by TCRdb under 2018. The library was generated by the immunoSEQ multiplex PCR assay. The High Capacity cDNA Reverse Transcription Kit was used to reverse transcribe all of the isolated RNA, meaning that expressed TCRB transcripts were what got sequenced. The table was pulled from immuneACCESS by TCRdb, which kept in-frame rearrangements only. Such tables lose some clones; where checked, under half of the loss comes from unresolved V genes, and the rest has no known cause. Here the sample has roughly 330,000 clones; 8% to 13% occur a single time. The ten top clones hold about 0.015% of the sample. The specimen was naive CD4+ T cells from blood. The intended sense of this specimen's cell subset or site label: true naive CD4+ T cells. These receptors all come from a woman in her twenties or thirties in good health.

In this sample, this clone turned up a few times. The chain uses TRBV2 and TRBJ2-1; TRBD1 matches 7 bases. J gave up 4 bases and V 6 bases, and 3 bases lay outside the gene matches. The CDR3 is 13 residues long. Germline CDR1 SNHLY, CDR2 FYNNEI. CDR3 in DNA: TGTGCCAGCAGCCCGGACAGGTACAATGAGCAGTTCTTC. It specifies CASSPDRYNEQFF.

The gene calls are TRBV5-1 and TRBJ2-7, with 7 bases identical to TRBD1. V lost 4 bases to trimming and J lost 3 bases; unmatched junction nucleotides: 4. Germline CDR1 SGHRS, CDR2 YFSETQ. CDR3 length: 13 residues. In DNA form, the CDR3 reads TGCGCCAGCAGCACGGGACAGTTCTACGAGCAGTACTTC. As protein: CASSTGQFYEQYF.

The chain links TRBV25-1 to TRBJ2-2; TRBD2 aligns across 9 bases. V was clipped by 6 bases and J by 4 bases; unmatched bases: 6. Germline V gene data show CDR1 as MGHDK and CDR2 as SYGVNS. The CDR3 is made up of 15 amino acids. The CDR3 nucleotides are TGTGCCAGCAGGGATAGCGGGAGTGGCACCGGGGAGCTGTTTTTT. Encoded protein: CASRDSGSGTGELFF.

This clone appeared a few times. The chain joins TRBV6-5 to TRBJ2-2; tentatively, D is TRBD2 (5 bases). CDR3 length: 15 amino acids. Germline loops: CDR1 MNHEY, CDR2 SVGAGI. Trimming stripped 6 bases from V and 0 bases from J, with 11 bases between. The CDR3 DNA is TGTGCCAGCAGAATGGACGGGGCGAACACCGGGGAGCTGTTTTTT. Residues: CASRMDGANTGELFF.

The rearrangement uses TRBV6-5 and TRBJ1-2; possible D gene TRBD1, 6 bases. The CDR3 is made up of 14 amino acids. Germline CDR1 MNHEY, CDR2 SVGAGI. Trimming removed 2 bases from V and 6 bases from J, with 13 bases in between. Here the CDR3 reads CASSYQTGRDGYTF. The DNA of the CDR3 is TGTGCCAGCAGTTACCAAACAGGGAGGGATGGCTACACCTTC.

The rearrangement links TRBV7-9 to TRBJ2-2; the D is unclear. V was clipped by 5 bases and J by 1 base, with 8 bases between them. Germline CDR1 and CDR2: SEHNR and FQNEAQ (reference sequence). The CDR3 extends over 14 amino acids. CDR3 in amino acids: CASSPRQNTGELFF. CDR3 coding DNA: TGTGCCAGCAGCCCAAGACAGAACACCGGGGAGCTGTTTTTT.

This clone appeared a few times. The gene calls are TRBV6-1 and TRBJ2-1; 8 nucleotides line up with TRBD2. This CDR3 spans 14 amino acids. In germline, CDR1 is MNHNS, CDR2 SASEGT. The V and J ends lost 10 bases and 1 base, in that order; junction bases with no gene match: 6. CDR3 amino acids: CATTGGRSYNEQFF. The CDR3 coding sequence is TGTGCCACAACGGGGGGGAGGTCCTACAATGAGCAGTTCTTC.

There are a few counts of this clone. The V call is TRBV5-4, the J call TRBJ2-4, with a possible D match to TRBD1 (5 bases). Germline V gene data show CDR1 as SGHNT and CDR2 as YYREEE (reference sequence). The CDR3 sequence is 16 residues long. V lost 2 bases and J 8 bases, leaving 20 bases between the germline ends. CDR3 region: CASSLGGAALVDIQYF. The CDR3, as DNA: TGTGCCAGCAGCTTAGGTGGGGCAGCCCTCGTGGACATTCAGTACTTC.

This clone has a handful of counts. The chain joins TRBV7-9 to TRBJ2-7; 11 bases match TRBD2. J gave up 0 bases and V 6 bases, and 1 base lay outside the gene matches. Per the germline V gene, CDR1 is SEHNR and CDR2 is FQNEAQ (reference sequence). The CDR3 is 14 amino acids. This CDR3 reads CASRTSGSSYEQYF. CDR3 in DNA: TGTGCCAGCAGAACTAGCGGGAGCTCCTACGAGCAGTACTTC.

The rearrangement joins TRBV10-3 to TRBJ2-1, with D maybe TRBD2 (6 bases). The CDR3 totals 14 residues. Trimming cost V 10 bases and J 6 bases, with 19 bases left between them. The germline CDR1 and CDR2 sequences are ENHRY and SYGVKD. The CDR3 DNA reads TGTGCCAGCAGAGGCGGGAATGAGGTCAATGAGCAGTTCTTC. It specifies CASRGGNEVNEQFF.

The chain couples TRBV7-6 to TRBJ1-5; no firm D call. The CDR3 contains 14 residues. CDR1 SGHVS and CDR2 FNYEAQ come from the germline V gene. V lost 1 base and J lost 4, with 8 bases in between. The CDR3: CASSLGTENQPQHF. Here the CDR3 DNA reads TGTGCCAGCAGCTTAGGAACAGAAAATCAGCCCCAGCATTTT.

The rearrangement links TRBV29-1 to TRBJ2-5; 15 bases are a match to TRBD2. Trimming at V came to 4 bases and at J to 2 bases, leaving 11 bases not matched to a gene. Germline CDR1 SQVTM, CDR2 ANQGSEA. There are 18 residues in the CDR3. As DNA, the CDR3 is TGCAGCGTTGCAAGGACTAGCGGGAGGGGCAGGCCTCAAGAGACCCAGTACTTC. This sequence encodes CSVARTSGRGRPQETQYF.

The chain recombines TRBV6-1 with TRBJ2-5; 8 positions agree with TRBD1. V was clipped by 6 bases and J by 4 bases; unmatched bases: 7. The CDR3 has 14 residues. The germline CDR1 and CDR2 sequences are MNHNS and SASEGT. For the CDR3, the DNA is TGTGCCAGCAGGTTCGGACAGGGTGGAGAGACCCAGTACTTC. It translates to CASRFGQGGETQYF.

This clone has more than one count but fewer than ten. The genes are TRBV27 and TRBJ2-4; D uncertain. V lost 5 bases to trimming and J lost 0 bases, with 14 bases between them. The germline V gene has CDR1 MNHEY and CDR2 SMNVEV (reference sequence). CDR3 size: 16 residues. The CDR3 coding sequence is TGTGCCAGCAGTCCGAGGATGCTGCTAGCCAAAAACATTCAGTACTTC. Amino acid sequence: CASSPRMLLAKNIQYF.

This clone was observed a few times. This sequence joins TRBV25-1 and TRBJ1-1, with TRBD1 matching over 8 bases. V was pared by 3 bases and J by 3 bases, with 3 bases of the junction left unmatched. This CDR3 is built from 14 residues. The germline V gene has CDR1 MGHDK and CDR2 SYGVNS. CDR3 in amino acids: CASSEQGADTEAFF. The CDR3 DNA reads TGTGCCAGCAGTGAGCAGGGGGCGGACACTGAAGCTTTCTTT.

The chain employs TRBV27 and TRBJ2-5; a possible D gene is TRBD1 (5 bases). Germline V gene sequence: CDR1 MNHEY, CDR2 SMNVEV (reference sequence). The CDR3 covers 17 residues. The V and J ends lost 5 bases and 4 bases respectively, with 23 bases between them. The CDR3 loop is CASSRLPQATRGETQYF. CDR3 bases: TGTGCCAGCAGTCGCCTCCCGCAAGCAACAAGGGGAGAGACCCAGTACTTC.

This clone was counted between two and nine times. The chain has TRBV4-2 and TRBJ2-7; 8 positions match TRBD1. The germline V gene has CDR1 LGHNA and CDR2 YNFKEQ. CDR3 length equals 17 residues. With V trimmed by 3 bases and J by 2 bases, 12 bases remained unmatched. CDR3 bases: TGTGCCAGCAGCCACTCCTCCCCCGGACAGGGTGCCTACGAGCAGTACTTC. This sequence encodes CASSHSSPGQGAYEQYF.

This clone occurred a few times. The CDR3 region is CASSQDSSGTETQYF. The CDR3 region has the DNA TGCGCCAGCAGCCAAGATTCAAGCGGGACAGAGACCCAGTACTTC. This chain joins TRBV4-3 and TRBJ2-5, with TRBD2 matching 7 bases. Germline CDR1 and CDR2: LGHNA and YSLEER. The CDR3 is 15 residues long. V shed 0 bases and J 4 bases; nucleotides not matched to a gene: 5.

This clone has a handful of counts. The V and J genes are TRBV7-6 and TRBJ2-5; D ambiguous. Germline V gives CDR1 SGHVS, CDR2 FNYEAQ. The V and J ends lost 0 bases and 5 bases respectively, with 7 bases between them. CDR3 length equals 13 residues. The chain's CDR3 is CASSLAWAETQYF. Here the CDR3 DNA reads TGTGCCAGCAGCTTAGCTTGGGCGGAGACCCAGTACTTC.

This clone was counted between two and nine times. The chain recombines TRBV19 with TRBJ2-7, with TRBD2 matching over 11 bases. The CDR3 runs to 15 residues. Germline loops: CDR1 LNHDA, CDR2 SQIVND (reference sequence). V gave up 5 bases and J gave up 3 bases; unmatched junction bases: 6. The CDR3 nucleotides are TGTGCCAGTAGTCACACTAGCGGGAGTGGCTACGAGCAGTACTTC. Its translation is CASSHTSGSGYEQYF. The full variable domain, in which reference TRBV19 and TRBJ2-7 provide the parts outside the CDR3, is DGGITQSPKYLFRKEGQNVTLSCEQNLNHDAMYWYRQDPGQGLRLIYYSQIVNDFQKGDIAEGYSVSREKKESFPLTVTSAQKNPTAFYLCASSHTSGSGYEQYFGPGTRLTVT.

The J gene is TRBJ1-2, the V gene TRBV9, with unresolved D. CDR1 and CDR2 from the germline V gene are SGDLS and YYNGEE. This CDR3 comprises 15 residues. Trimming shortened V by 3 bases and J by 1 base, and 13 bases separated the two germline ends. The CDR3 bases are TGTGCCAGCAGCGCCAACCCAGTTATTAACTATGGCTACACCTTC. This codes for CASSANPVINYGYTF.

This clone was counted a few times. V is TRBV4-2 and J is TRBJ2-6, with unresolved D. V was shortened by 1 base and J by 0 bases, with 10 bases between the two germline ends. Germline lookup yields CDR1 LGHNA and CDR2 YNFKEQ. The length of the CDR3 is 17 residues. CDR3 coding DNA: TGTGCCAGCAGCCAAGGTACGGGTCGCTCTGGGGCCAACGTCCTGACTTTC. As protein: CASSQGTGRSGANVLTF.

This clone was recorded only once. The CDR3 is CASSLNPRGDYGYTF. The CDR3 DNA reads as TGCGCCAGCAGCTTGAACCCCAGGGGTGACTATGGCTACACCTTC. The V gene is TRBV5-1, the J gene TRBJ1-2; D possibly corresponds to TRBD1 (6 bases). V shed 1 base and J shed 3 bases, with 13 bases lying between them. This CDR3 spans 15 amino acids. From germline, CDR1 is SGHRS and CDR2 YFSETQ.

This clone was detected a few times. V gene TRBV7-9 combines with J gene TRBJ2-7; maybe TRBD2 (6 bases). The V end was cut by 5 bases, the J end by 7 bases, with 12 bases between. The germline V gene encodes CDR1 SEHNR and CDR2 FQNEAQ (reference sequence). The CDR3 runs to 12 residues. In nucleotides, the CDR3 is TGTGCCAGCAGCCTAGAGGAGGGAGAGCAGTACTTC. Its protein product is CASSLEEGEQYF. Full variable domain (outside the CDR3, taken from reference TRBV7-9 and TRBJ2-7): DTGVSQNPRHKITKRGQNVTFRCDPISEHNRLYWYRQTLGQGPEFLTYFQNEAQLEKSRLLSDRFSAERPKGSFSTLEIQRTEQGDSAMYLCASSLEEGEQYFGPGTRLTVT.